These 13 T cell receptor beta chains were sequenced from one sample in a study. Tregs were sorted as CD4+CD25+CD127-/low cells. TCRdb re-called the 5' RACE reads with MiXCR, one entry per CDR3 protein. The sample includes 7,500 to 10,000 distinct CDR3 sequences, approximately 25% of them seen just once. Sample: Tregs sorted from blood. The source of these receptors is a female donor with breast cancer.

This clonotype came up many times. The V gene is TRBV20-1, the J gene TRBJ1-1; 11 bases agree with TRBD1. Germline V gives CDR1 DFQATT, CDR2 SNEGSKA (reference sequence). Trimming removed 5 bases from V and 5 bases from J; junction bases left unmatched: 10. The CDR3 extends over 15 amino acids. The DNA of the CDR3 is TGCAGTGCTCGCCGGGACAGGGGGTTGATTACTGAAGCTTTCTTT. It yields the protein CSARRDRGLITEAFF.

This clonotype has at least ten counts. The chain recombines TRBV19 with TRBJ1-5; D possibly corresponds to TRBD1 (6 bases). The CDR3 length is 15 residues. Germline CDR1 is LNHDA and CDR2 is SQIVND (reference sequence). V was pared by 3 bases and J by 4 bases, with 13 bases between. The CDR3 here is CASSISTGANQPQHF. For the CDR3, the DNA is TGTGCCAGTAGTATTTCGACAGGAGCAAATCAGCCCCAGCATTTT.

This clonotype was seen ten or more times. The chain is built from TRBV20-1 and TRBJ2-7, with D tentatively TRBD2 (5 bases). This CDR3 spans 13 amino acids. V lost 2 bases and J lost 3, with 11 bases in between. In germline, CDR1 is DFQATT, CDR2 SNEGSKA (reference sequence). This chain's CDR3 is CSARRRTHYEQYF. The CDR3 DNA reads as TGCAGTGCTAGAAGGCGGACTCACTACGAGCAGTACTTC.

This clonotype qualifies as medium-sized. The CDR3 DNA reads TGCAGTGCTAGGAGACTAGCGCGAACAGATACGCAGTATTTT. It yields the protein CSARRLARTDTQYF. This chain uses TRBV20-1 with TRBJ2-3, with 8 bases lining up with TRBD2. After removal of 3 bases from V and 3 bases from J, the junction contained 5 bases not matched to a gene. CDR1 is DFQATT and CDR2 is SNEGSKA in the germline V gene (reference sequence). The CDR3 extends over 14 amino acids.

The CDR3 region has the DNA TGTGCCAGCAGCCCCGGACAGCGGTATGAAAAACTGTTTTTT. Its translation: CASSPGQRYEKLFF. This chain joins TRBV7-9 and TRBJ1-4; the D gene is possibly TRBD1 (6 bases). The germline gives CDR1 SEHNR, CDR2 FQNEAQ (reference sequence). Trimming took off 5 bases at V and 6 bases at J, with 13 bases between the two ends. The CDR3 spans 14 residues. The variable domain in full, with the rest retrieved from reference TRBV7-9 and TRBJ1-4, is DTGVSQNPRHKITKRGQNVTFRCDPISEHNRLYWYRQTLGQGPEFLTYFQNEAQLEKSRLLSDRFSAERPKGSFSTLEIQRTEQGDSAMYLCASSPGQRYEKLFFGSGTQLSVL.

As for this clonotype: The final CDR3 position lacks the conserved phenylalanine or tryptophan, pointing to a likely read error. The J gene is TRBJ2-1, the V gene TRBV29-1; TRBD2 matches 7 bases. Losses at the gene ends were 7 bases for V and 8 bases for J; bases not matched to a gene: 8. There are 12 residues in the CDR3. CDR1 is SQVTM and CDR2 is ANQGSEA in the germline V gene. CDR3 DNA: TGCAGCGGGGCGGGAGAGGAGTATGAGCAGTTCCTC. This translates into CSGAGEEYEQFL.

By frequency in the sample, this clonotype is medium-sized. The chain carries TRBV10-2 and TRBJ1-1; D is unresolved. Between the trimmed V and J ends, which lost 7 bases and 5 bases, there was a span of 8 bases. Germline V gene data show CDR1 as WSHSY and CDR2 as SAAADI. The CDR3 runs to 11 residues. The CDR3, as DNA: TGCGCCAGCATCGGGAAAACTGAAGCTTTCTTT. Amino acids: CASIGKTEAFF.

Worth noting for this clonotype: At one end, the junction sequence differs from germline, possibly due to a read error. The chain's CDR3 is CASSPGTSLVGTATQYF. The DNA of the CDR3 is TGTGCCAGCAGCCCCGGGACTAGTCTAGTAGGCACAGCTACGCAGTATTTC. This chain links TRBV7-3 with TRBJ2-3, with 8 nucleotides matching TRBD2. From germline, CDR1 is SGHTA and CDR2 FQGTGA. The CDR3 is 17 amino acids.

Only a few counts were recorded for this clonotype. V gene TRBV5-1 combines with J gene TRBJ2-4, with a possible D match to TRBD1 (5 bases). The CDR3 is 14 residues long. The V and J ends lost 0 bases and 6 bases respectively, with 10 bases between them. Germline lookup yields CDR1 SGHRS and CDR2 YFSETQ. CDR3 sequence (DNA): TGCGCCAGCAGCTTGGCCTTCCAGGGAAACATTCAGTACTTC. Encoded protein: CASSLAFQGNIQYF.

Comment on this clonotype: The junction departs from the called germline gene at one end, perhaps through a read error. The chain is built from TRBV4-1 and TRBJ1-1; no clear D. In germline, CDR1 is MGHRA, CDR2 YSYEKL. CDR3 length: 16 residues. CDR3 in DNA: TGCGCCAGCAGCCAATCCCCGGGAGTTACCAACACTGAAGTTTTCTTT. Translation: CASSQSPGVTNTEVFF.

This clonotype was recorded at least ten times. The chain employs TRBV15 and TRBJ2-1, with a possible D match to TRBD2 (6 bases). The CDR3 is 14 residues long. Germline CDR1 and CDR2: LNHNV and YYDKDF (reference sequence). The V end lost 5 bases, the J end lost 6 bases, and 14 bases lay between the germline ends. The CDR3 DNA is TGTGCCACCAGCCGGGGAGGTAGCAGCAATGAGCAGTTCTTC. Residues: CATSRGGSSNEQFF.

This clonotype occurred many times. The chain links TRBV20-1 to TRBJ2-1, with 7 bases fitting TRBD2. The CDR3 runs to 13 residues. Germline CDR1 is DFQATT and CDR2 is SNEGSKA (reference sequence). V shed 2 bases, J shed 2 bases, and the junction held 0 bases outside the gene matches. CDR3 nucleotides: TGCAGTGCTAGACGGGAGGCCTACAATGAGCAGTTCTTC. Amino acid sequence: CSARREAYNEQFF.

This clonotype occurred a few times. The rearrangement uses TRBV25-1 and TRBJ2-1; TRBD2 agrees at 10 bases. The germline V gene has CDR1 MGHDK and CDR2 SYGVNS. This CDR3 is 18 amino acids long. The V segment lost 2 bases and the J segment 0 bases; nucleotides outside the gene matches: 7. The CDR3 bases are TGTGCCAGCAGTGAACTGACTAGCGGGCTGAGCTCCTACAATGAGCAGTTCTTC. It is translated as CASSELTSGLSSYNEQFF.